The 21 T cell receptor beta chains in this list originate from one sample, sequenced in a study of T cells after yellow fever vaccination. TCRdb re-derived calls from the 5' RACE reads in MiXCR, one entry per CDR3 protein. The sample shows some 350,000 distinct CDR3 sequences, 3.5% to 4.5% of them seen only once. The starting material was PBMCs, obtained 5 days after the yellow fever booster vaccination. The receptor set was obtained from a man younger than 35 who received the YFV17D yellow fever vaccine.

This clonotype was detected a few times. CDR3 sequence (DNA): TGTGCCAGCAGTGTCGGAGTTACTGAAGCTTTCTTT. Translation gives CASSVGVTEAFF. The V gene is TRBV25-1, the J gene TRBJ1-1, with D unclear. This CDR3 comprises 12 residues. V dropped 4 bases and J dropped 5 bases, with 8 bases sitting between them. Germline V gene lookup returns CDR1 MGHDK and CDR2 SYGVNS.

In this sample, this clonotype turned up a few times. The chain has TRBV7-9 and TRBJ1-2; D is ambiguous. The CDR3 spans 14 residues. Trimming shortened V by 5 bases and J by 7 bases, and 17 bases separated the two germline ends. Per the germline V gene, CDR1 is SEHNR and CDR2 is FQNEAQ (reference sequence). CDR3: CASSLHNVVGGYTF. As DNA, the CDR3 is TGTGCCAGCAGCCTACATAACGTAGTGGGTGGCTACACCTTC.

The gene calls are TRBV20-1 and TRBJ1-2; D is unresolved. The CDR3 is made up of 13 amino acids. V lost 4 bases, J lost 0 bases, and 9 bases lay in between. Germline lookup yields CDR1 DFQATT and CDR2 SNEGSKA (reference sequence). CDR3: CSATGETNYGYTF. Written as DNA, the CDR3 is TGCAGTGCTACGGGCGAAACTAACTATGGCTACACCTTC.

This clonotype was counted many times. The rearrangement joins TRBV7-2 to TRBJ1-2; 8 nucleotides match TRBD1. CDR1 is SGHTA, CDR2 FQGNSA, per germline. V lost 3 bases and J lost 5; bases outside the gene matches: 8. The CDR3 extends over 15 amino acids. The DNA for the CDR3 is TGTGCCAGCAGCTTCTACCAGGACAGGGTGTATGGCTACACCTTC. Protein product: CASSFYQDRVYGYTF.

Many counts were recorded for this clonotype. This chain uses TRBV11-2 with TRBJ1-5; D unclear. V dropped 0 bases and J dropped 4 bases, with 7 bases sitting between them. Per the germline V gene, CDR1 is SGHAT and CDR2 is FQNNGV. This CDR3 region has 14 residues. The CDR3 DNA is TGTGCCAGCAGCTTAGATGGCGGGAATCAGCCCCAGCATTTT. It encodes CASSLDGGNQPQHF. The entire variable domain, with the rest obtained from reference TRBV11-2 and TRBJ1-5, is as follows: EAGVAQSPRYKIIEKRQSVAFWCNPISGHATLYWYQQILGQGPKLLIQFQNNGVVDDSQLPKDRFSAERLKGVDSTLKIQPAKLEDSAVYLCASSLDGGNQPQHFGDGTRLSIL.

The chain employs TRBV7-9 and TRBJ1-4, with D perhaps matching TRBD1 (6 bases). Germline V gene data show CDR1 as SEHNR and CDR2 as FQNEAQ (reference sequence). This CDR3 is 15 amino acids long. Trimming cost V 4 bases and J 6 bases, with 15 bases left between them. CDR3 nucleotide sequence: TGTGCCAGCAGCTCCTCAGGGGTATTAGATGAAAAACTGTTTTTT. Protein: CASSSSGVLDEKLFF.

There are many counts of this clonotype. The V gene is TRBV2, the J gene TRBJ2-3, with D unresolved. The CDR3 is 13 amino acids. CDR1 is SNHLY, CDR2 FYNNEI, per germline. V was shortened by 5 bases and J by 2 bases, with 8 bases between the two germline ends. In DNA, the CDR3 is TGTGCCAGCAGTCAGGAGATCACAGATACGCAGTATTTT. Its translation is CASSQEITDTQYF.

CDR3 region: CASSLEGSGEKLFF. The CDR3 DNA reads as TGTGCCAGCAGCTTAGAAGGGTCGGGTGAAAAACTGTTTTTT. This chain links TRBV7-2 with TRBJ1-4; D gene unclear. This CDR3 comprises 14 residues. The germline CDR1 and CDR2 sequences are SGHTA and FQGNSA. Trimming shortened V by 1 base and J by 7 bases, and 10 bases separated the two germline ends.

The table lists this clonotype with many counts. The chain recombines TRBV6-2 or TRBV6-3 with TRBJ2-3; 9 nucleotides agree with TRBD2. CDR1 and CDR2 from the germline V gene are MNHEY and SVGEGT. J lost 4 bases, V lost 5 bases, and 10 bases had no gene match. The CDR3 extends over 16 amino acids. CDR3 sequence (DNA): TGTGCCAGCAGTCGACCCCCGGGCGGGGGGGCAGATACGCAGTATTTT. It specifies CASSRPPGGGADTQYF.

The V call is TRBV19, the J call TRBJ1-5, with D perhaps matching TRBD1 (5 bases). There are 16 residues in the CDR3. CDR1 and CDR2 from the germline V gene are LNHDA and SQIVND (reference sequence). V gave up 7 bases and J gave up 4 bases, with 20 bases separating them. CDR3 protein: CASTPLPGQANQPQHF. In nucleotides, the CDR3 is TGTGCCAGTACTCCCCTCCCCGGACAAGCGAATCAGCCCCAGCATTTT. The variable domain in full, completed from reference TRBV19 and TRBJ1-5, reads DGGITQSPKYLFRKEGQNVTLSCEQNLNHDAMYWYRQDPGQGLRLIYYSQIVNDFQKGDIAEGYSVSREKKESFPLTVTSAQKNPTAFYLCASTPLPGQANQPQHFGDGTRLSIL.

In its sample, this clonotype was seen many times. CDR3 amino acids: CASSFFQAEGEQYF. CDR3 coding DNA: TGCGCCAGCAGCTTTTTCCAGGCAGAGGGCGAGCAGTACTTC. The chain recombines TRBV5-1 with TRBJ2-7; D possibly corresponds to TRBD2 (5 bases). Trimming left V 2 bases short and J 6 bases short, with 15 bases between. CDR3 length equals 14 residues. Germline V gene data show CDR1 as SGHRS and CDR2 as YFSETQ.

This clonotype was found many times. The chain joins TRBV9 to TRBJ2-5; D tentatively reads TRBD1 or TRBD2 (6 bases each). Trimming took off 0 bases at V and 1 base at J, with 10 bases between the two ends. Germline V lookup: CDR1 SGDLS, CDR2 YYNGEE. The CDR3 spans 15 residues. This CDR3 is CASSVGGGPQETQYF. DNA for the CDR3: TGTGCCAGCAGCGTAGGAGGGGGGCCCCAAGAGACCCAGTACTTC.

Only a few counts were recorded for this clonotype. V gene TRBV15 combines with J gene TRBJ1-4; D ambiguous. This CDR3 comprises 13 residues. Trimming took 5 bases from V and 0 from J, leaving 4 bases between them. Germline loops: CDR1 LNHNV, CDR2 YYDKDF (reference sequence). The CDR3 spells CATSRTTNEKLFF. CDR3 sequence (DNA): TGTGCCACCAGCCGTACAACTAATGAAAAACTGTTTTTT.

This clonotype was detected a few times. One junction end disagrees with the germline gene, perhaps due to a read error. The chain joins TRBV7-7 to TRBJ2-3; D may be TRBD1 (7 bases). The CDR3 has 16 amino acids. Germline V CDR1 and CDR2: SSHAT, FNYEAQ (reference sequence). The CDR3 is CASSAETGEATDTQYF. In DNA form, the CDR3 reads TGTGCTAGCAGCGCCGAAACAGGGGAGGCCACAGATACGCAGTATTTT.

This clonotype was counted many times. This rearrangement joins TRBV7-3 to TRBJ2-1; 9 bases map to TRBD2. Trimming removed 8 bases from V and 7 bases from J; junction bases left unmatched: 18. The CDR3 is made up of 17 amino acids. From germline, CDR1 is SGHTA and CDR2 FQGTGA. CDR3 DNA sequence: TGTGCCAGCCACAGTTTCGGGGGACTAGCTAATAGGAATGAGCAGTTCTTC. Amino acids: CASHSFGGLANRNEQFF.

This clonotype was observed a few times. CDR3 coding DNA: TGTGCCAGCAGTCTACAGGGAAGAGTGGCCGGGGAGCTGTTTTTT. It translates to CASSLQGRVAGELFF. The chain employs TRBV27 and TRBJ2-2; D is possibly TRBD1 (6 bases). V was trimmed by 5 bases and J by 6 bases, leaving 16 bases between them. The length of the CDR3 is 15 residues. Germline CDR1 MNHEY, CDR2 SMNVEV (reference sequence).

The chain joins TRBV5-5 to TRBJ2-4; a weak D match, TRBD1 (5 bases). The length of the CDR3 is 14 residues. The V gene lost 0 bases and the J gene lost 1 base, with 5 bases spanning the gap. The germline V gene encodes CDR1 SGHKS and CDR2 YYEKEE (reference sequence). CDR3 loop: CASSLEGAKNIQYF. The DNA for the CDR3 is TGTGCCAGCAGCTTGGAGGGGGCCAAAAACATTCAGTACTTC.

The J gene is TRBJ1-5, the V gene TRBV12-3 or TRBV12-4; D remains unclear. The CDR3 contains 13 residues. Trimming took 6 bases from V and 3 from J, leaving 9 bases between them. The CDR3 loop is CASRGYANQPQHF. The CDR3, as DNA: TGTGCCAGCAGAGGTTACGCCAATCAGCCCCAGCATTTT.

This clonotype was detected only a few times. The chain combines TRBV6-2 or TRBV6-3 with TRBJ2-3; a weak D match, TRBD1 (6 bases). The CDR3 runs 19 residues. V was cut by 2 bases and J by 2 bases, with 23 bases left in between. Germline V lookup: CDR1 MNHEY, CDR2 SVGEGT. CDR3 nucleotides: TGTGCCAGCAGTTACGACCGGTGGGACACGGGGCCTAACACAGATACGCAGTATTTT. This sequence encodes CASSYDRWDTGPNTDTQYF.

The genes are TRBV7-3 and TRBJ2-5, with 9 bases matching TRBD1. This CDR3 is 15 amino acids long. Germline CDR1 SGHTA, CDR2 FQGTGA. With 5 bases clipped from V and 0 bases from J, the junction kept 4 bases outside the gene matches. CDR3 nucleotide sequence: TGTGCCAGCAGCAAGAGGACAGGGGACCAAGAGACCCAGTACTTC. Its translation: CASSKRTGDQETQYF.

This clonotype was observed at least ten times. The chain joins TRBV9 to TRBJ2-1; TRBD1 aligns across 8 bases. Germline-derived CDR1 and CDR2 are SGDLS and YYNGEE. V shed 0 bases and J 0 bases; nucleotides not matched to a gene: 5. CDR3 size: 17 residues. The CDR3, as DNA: TGTGCCAGCAGCGTAGCCGGAACAGGGGGCTCCTACAATGAGCAGTTCTTC. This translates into CASSVAGTGGSYNEQFF. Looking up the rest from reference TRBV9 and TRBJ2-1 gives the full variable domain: DSGVTQTPKHLITATGQRVTLRCSPRSGDLSVYWYQQSLDQGLQFLIQYYNGEERAKGNILERFSAQQFPDLHSELNLSSLELGDSALYFCASSVAGTGGSYNEQFFGPGTRLTVL.